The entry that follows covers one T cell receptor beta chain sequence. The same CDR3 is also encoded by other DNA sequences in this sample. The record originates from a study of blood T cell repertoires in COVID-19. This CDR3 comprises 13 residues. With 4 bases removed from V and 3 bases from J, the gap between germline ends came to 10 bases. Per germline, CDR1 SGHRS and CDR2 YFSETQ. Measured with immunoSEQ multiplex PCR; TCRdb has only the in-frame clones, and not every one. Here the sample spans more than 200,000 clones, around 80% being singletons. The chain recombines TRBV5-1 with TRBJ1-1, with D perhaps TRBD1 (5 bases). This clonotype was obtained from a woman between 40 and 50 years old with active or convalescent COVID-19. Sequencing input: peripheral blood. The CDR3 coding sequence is TGCGCCAGCAGCCTCCGGGGGGACACTGAAGCTTTCTTT. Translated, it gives CASSLRGDTEAFF.